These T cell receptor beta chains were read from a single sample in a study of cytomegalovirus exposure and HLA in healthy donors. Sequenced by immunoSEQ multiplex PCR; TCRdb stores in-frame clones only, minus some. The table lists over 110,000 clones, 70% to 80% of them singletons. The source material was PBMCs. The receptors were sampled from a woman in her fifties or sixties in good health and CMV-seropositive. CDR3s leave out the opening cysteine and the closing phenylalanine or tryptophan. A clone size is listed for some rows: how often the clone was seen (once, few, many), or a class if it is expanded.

CDR3aa: ASRRGRDSYEQY
v_gene: TRBV5-1
j_gene: TRBJ2-7
abundance: -

CDR3aa: ASRTQGYEQY
v_gene: TRBV28
j_gene: TRBJ2-7
abundance: -

CDR3aa: ASSVGQVAQPQH
v_gene: TRBV9
j_gene: TRBJ1-5
abundance: few

CDR3aa: ASNSGGAVGYGYT
v_gene: TRBV6-5
j_gene: TRBJ1-2
abundance: few

CDR3aa: ASSLFLDSDTQY
v_gene: TRBV5-5
j_gene: TRBJ2-3
abundance: few

CDR3aa: ASSELRDNSEQY
v_gene: TRBV28
j_gene: TRBJ2-7
abundance: -

CDR3aa: ANLDRGVGRTQY
v_gene: TRBV2
j_gene: TRBJ2-5
abundance: -

CDR3aa: ASSPSGQAYGYT
v_gene: TRBV11-2
j_gene: TRBJ1-2
abundance: -

CDR3aa: SALFEPEAF
v_gene: TRBV20-1
j_gene: TRBJ1-1
abundance: -

CDR3aa: ASSPRRGDEQF
v_gene: TRBV7-9
j_gene: TRBJ2-1
abundance: -

CDR3aa: AWSRQGSTEAF
v_gene: TRBV30
j_gene: TRBJ1-1
abundance: -

CDR3aa: ASSRDTEAF
v_gene: TRBV6-5
j_gene: TRBJ1-1
abundance: -

CDR3aa: ASSRGLGNTEAF
v_gene: TRBV7-2
j_gene: TRBJ1-1
abundance: -

CDR3aa: ASSSNGGTTDTQY
v_gene: TRBV5-1
j_gene: TRBJ2-3
abundance: few

CDR3aa: ASFLDRSTDTQY
v_gene: TRBV6-1
j_gene: TRBJ2-3
abundance: -

CDR3aa: ASSWSGVTYNEQF
v_gene: TRBV6-5
j_gene: TRBJ2-1
abundance: -

CDR3aa: ASSLALVSGELF
v_gene: TRBV5-5
j_gene: TRBJ2-2
abundance: -

CDR3aa: ASSDSGSNYGYT
v_gene: TRBV2
j_gene: TRBJ1-2
abundance: -

CDR3aa: ASSSTGDNSPLH
v_gene: TRBV5-1
j_gene: TRBJ1-6
abundance: -

CDR3aa: ASSMGGVGHQPQH
v_gene: TRBV19
j_gene: TRBJ1-5
abundance: -

CDR3aa: ASFTSGGPQETQY
v_gene: TRBV10-2
j_gene: TRBJ2-5
abundance: -

CDR3aa: ASSLPPGSTDTQY
v_gene: TRBV6-5
j_gene: TRBJ2-3
abundance: -

CDR3aa: ASSLISVGSGELF
v_gene: TRBV7-3
j_gene: TRBJ2-2
abundance: -

CDR3aa: ASSPSQGTDTQY
v_gene: TRBV5-1
j_gene: TRBJ2-3
abundance: -

CDR3aa: ASSMYMNTEAF
v_gene: TRBV19
j_gene: TRBJ1-1
abundance: once

CDR3aa: ASSSPGREGNTIY
v_gene: TRBV28
j_gene: TRBJ1-3
abundance: -

CDR3aa: ARSLGQGRNQPQH
v_gene: TRBV5-3
j_gene: TRBJ1-5
abundance: -

CDR3aa: ASSVSGLAGGNTQY
v_gene: TRBV9
j_gene: TRBJ2-3
abundance: -

CDR3aa: ASSATGGDGTQY
v_gene: TRBV7-3
j_gene: TRBJ2-3
abundance: -

CDR3aa: ATTGEYLSEQY
v_gene: TRBV28
j_gene: TRBJ2-7
abundance: -

CDR3aa: ASSTLAGGPYEQY
v_gene: TRBV7-2
j_gene: TRBJ2-7
abundance: -

CDR3aa: ASSLSWLDTGELF
v_gene: TRBV27
j_gene: TRBJ2-2
abundance: -

CDR3aa: ASSGRTGGEQF
v_gene: TRBV9
j_gene: TRBJ2-1
abundance: -

CDR3aa: ASSPMGGWTDTQY
v_gene: TRBV5-1
j_gene: TRBJ2-3
abundance: -

CDR3aa: ASSQTSGGANEQF
v_gene: TRBV5-4
j_gene: TRBJ2-1
abundance: once

CDR3aa: ASSVGGGGGNTIY
v_gene: TRBV9
j_gene: TRBJ1-3
abundance: -

CDR3aa: ASSPGTSGGTQY
v_gene: TRBV11-1
j_gene: TRBJ2-5
abundance: -

CDR3aa: ASSLAGGAADTQY
v_gene: TRBV11-2
j_gene: TRBJ2-3
abundance: -

CDR3aa: ASSLAFGGGGFQETQY
v_gene: TRBV7-8
j_gene: TRBJ2-5
abundance: -

CDR3aa: ASSQEAGQKYGYT
v_gene: TRBV4-3
j_gene: TRBJ1-2
abundance: -

CDR3aa: ASSPTGMVGQETQY
v_gene: TRBV9
j_gene: TRBJ2-5
abundance: -

CDR3aa: SVLKGAGETQY
v_gene: TRBV29-1
j_gene: TRBJ2-5
abundance: -